Below are 31 T cell receptor beta chains sequenced from a single sample in a study of blood T cells in healthy people across ages (dated by TCRdb to between 2015 and 2017). To prepare the library, 5' RACE was applied. Instrument used: Illumina HiSeq 2500. A second roughly 6 to 12 cycle PCR used a sample-barcoded 5' primer and a J-beta primer mix. Using fastp trimming at Q25 and MiXCR clonotype assembly, TCRdb reanalyzed the public sequencing data and kept in-frame beta chains. Rows with a matching CDR3 protein are joined into one entry that keeps the most common DNA and genes. The sample yields over a million distinct CDR3 sequences; under 45% were counted once. Of the sample, 18% is held by the ten largest clones. Sample: blood. These receptors were obtained from a woman aged 60-75 years in good health.

This chain uses TRBV6-5 with TRBJ2-7; D gene uncertain. This CDR3 region has 15 residues. V gave up 2 bases and J gave up 2 bases, with 13 bases separating them. The germline CDR1 and CDR2 sequences are MNHEY and SVGAGI. DNA for the CDR3: TGTGCCAGCAGTTACACCCCGGACGGAGCCTACGAGCAGTACTTC. Encoded protein: CASSYTPDGAYEQYF.

This clonotype was found a few times. The gene calls are TRBV11-2 and TRBJ2-7, with D possibly TRBD2 on 7 matching bases. The CDR3 extends over 16 amino acids. V was cut by 3 bases and J by 3 bases, with 18 bases left in between. Per germline, CDR1 SGHAT and CDR2 FQNNGV. CDR3 in amino acids: CASSFGGARIFYEQYF. The DNA for the CDR3 is TGTGCCAGCAGCTTTGGGGGGGCCCGAATATTCTACGAGCAGTACTTC.

The rearrangement joins TRBV7-9 to TRBJ2-5; 11 bases line up with TRBD2. The ends lost 3 bases at V and 11 bases at J; junction bases unmatched: 14. Germline values: CDR1 SEHNR, CDR2 FQNEAQ (reference sequence). This CDR3 has 16 amino acids. In DNA, the CDR3 is TGTGCCAGCAGCTTCCGACTAGCGGGATCTAAGGCGGAGCAGTACTTC. This codes for CASSFRLAGSKAEQYF.

Only a few counts were recorded for this clonotype. The CDR3: CASSPTTGAMDEQYF. The DNA for the CDR3 is TGTGCCAGCAGTCCAACGACGGGGGCCATGGACGAGCAGTACTTC. The rearrangement uses TRBV28 and TRBJ2-7; D tentatively reads TRBD1 or TRBD2 (6 bases each). Germline values: CDR1 MDHEN, CDR2 SYDVKM. The CDR3 contains 15 residues. V shed 5 bases and J shed 5 bases, with 19 bases lying between them.

This clonotype was picked up a small number of times. This sequence joins TRBV12-3 or TRBV12-4 and TRBJ1-5; 8 bases are shared with TRBD1. The CDR3 spans 15 residues. Losses at the gene ends were 6 bases for V and 0 bases for J; bases not matched to a gene: 4. This chain's CDR3 is CASSKGQGSNQPQHF. CDR3 sequence (DNA): TGTGCCAGCAGCAAAGGACAGGGTAGCAATCAGCCCCAGCATTTT.

This chain links TRBV7-6 with TRBJ2-7; 9 nucleotides match TRBD1. The CDR3 covers 15 residues. The germline gives CDR1 SGHVS, CDR2 FNYEAQ. Trimming at V came to 5 bases and at J to 3 bases, leaving 8 bases not matched to a gene. The CDR3 loop is CASSRGQGPFYEQYF. The DNA of the CDR3 is TGTGCCAGCAGCCGCGGACAGGGGCCCTTCTACGAGCAGTACTTC.

Here the CDR3 reads CASSLWSMAKNIQYF. CDR3 nucleotides: TGTGCCAGCAGTTTATGGTCAATGGCCAAAAACATTCAGTACTTC. This chain links TRBV28 with TRBJ2-4; no reliable D call. CDR1 and CDR2 (germline): MDHEN, SYDVKM. The CDR3 loop spans 15 amino acids. V lost 0 bases, J lost 1 base, and 7 bases lay in between.

This clonotype has ten or more counts. Here the CDR3 reads CSARTSSPLHF. The DNA for the CDR3 is TGCAGTGCTCGAACAAGTTCACCCCTCCACTTT. The chain joins TRBV20-1 to TRBJ1-6; the D is unclear. Trimming removed 5 bases from V and 9 bases from J, with 8 bases in between. CDR3 length: 11 residues. Germline CDR1 and CDR2: DFQATT and SNEGSKA (reference sequence).

V usage is TRBV7-9 and J usage is TRBJ2-4; TRBD2 matches 13 bases. Matching the DNA end better, TRBJ2-7 makes the J call doubtful. Germline lookup yields CDR1 SEHNR and CDR2 FQNEAQ (reference sequence). CDR3 length equals 15 residues. In nucleotides, the CDR3 is TGTGCCAGCAGCGACGGACTAGCGGGAGCGAACGAGCAGTACTTC. Amino acids: CASSDGLAGANEQYF.

The V gene is TRBV13, the J gene TRBJ2-1; 9 bases are a match to TRBD2. The CDR3 consists of 15 residues. Germline CDR1 reads PRHDT; CDR2 reads FYEKMQ (reference sequence). Trimming removed 3 bases from V and 3 bases from J; junction bases left unmatched: 3. The CDR3 nucleotides read TGTGCCAGCAGCTTCCCTAGCGGGATCTACAATGAGCAGTTCTTC. It translates to CASSFPSGIYNEQFF.

This chain uses TRBV12-3 or TRBV12-4 with TRBJ2-7, with 7 bases identical to TRBD2. Germline trimming cut 4 bases from V and 2 bases from J; bases unmatched to any gene: 5. The CDR3 contains 14 residues. In nucleotides, the CDR3 is TGTGCCAGCAGTTCGGGCGGGGGAACCTACGAGCAGTACTTC. It is translated as CASSSGGGTYEQYF.

This clonotype was picked up a small number of times. V usage is TRBV27 and J usage is TRBJ2-1; D unresolved. The J call may not be correct, given that the DNA end is closer to TRBJ2-7. The CDR3 covers 14 residues. CDR1 is MNHEY and CDR2 is SMNVEV in the germline V gene (reference sequence). CDR3 sequence (DNA): TGTGCCAGCTACTCCGCCGGCCTGTACAATGAGCAGTACTTC. It specifies CASYSAGLYNEQYF.

This clonotype was recorded a few times. The chain couples TRBV6-1 to TRBJ1-6, with a tentative D call TRBD1 (6 bases). The CDR3 loop spans 15 amino acids. Germline CDR1 reads MNHNS; CDR2 reads SASEGT. V was pared by 5 bases and J by 7 bases, with 15 bases between. The CDR3: CASSTQGLGNSPLHF. The CDR3 coding sequence is TGTGCCAGCAGTACCCAGGGGTTGGGGAATTCACCCCTCCACTTT.

Only a few counts were recorded for this clonotype. This sequence may be a read error, since a much larger clone differs from it by one base. This sequence joins TRBV7-9 and TRBJ2-7, with TRBD2 matching over 10 bases. V was pared by 4 bases and J by 7 bases, with 7 bases of the junction left unmatched. The CDR3 runs to 14 residues. Germline assignment: CDR1 SEHNR and CDR2 FQNEAQ (reference sequence). As DNA, the CDR3 is TGTGCCAGCAGCTCCCCTAGCGGGAGAAATGAGCAGTACTTC. The encoded protein is CASSSPSGRNEQYF.

The chain is built from TRBV19 and TRBJ1-2; TRBD1 aligns across 7 bases. This CDR3 comprises 14 residues. V shed 6 bases, J shed 2 bases, and the junction held 6 bases outside the gene matches. Germline-derived CDR1 and CDR2 are LNHDA and SQIVND (reference sequence). Written as DNA, the CDR3 is TGTGCCAGTAGGGAACAGGGGATGAACTATGGCTACACCTTC. It yields the protein CASREQGMNYGYTF.

The rearrangement uses TRBV20-1 and TRBJ2-4; D call uncertain. The CDR3 has 14 amino acids. Germline V gene data show CDR1 as DFQATT and CDR2 as SNEGSKA (reference sequence). V lost 0 bases, J lost 2 bases, and 8 bases lay in between. CDR3 in amino acids: CSARDPTSKNIQYF. The CDR3 bases are TGCAGTGCTAGAGATCCGACCTCCAAAAACATTCAGTACTTC.

Here the CDR3 DNA reads TGTGCCAGCAGCTCCCTCGGGGGACAGGGGAACTATGGCTACACCTTC. Its translation is CASSSLGGQGNYGYTF. The chain carries TRBV7-9 and TRBJ1-2; 10 nucleotides match TRBD1. The germline V gene has CDR1 SEHNR and CDR2 FQNEAQ (reference sequence). The V gene end was trimmed by 4 bases and the J gene end by 2 bases; junction bases not matched to a gene: 7. The CDR3 loop spans 16 amino acids. Drawing the rest from reference TRBV7-9 and TRBJ1-2, the complete variable domain is DTGVSQNPRHKITKRGQNVTFRCDPISEHNRLYWYRQTLGQGPEFLTYFQNEAQLEKSRLLSDRFSAERPKGSFSTLEIQRTEQGDSAMYLCASSSLGGQGNYGYTFGSGTRLTVV.

Note on this clonotype: With a much larger clone just one base away, this may be a read error. This chain links TRBV28 with TRBJ2-7; weak D call: TRBD2 (5 bases). Germline loops: CDR1 MDHEN, CDR2 SYDVKM. This CDR3 region has 14 residues. The CDR3 loop reads CTSSLVGVSYEQYF. CDR3 bases: TGTACCAGCAGTTTGGTGGGAGTGTCCTACGAGCAGTACTTC.

The chain recombines TRBV24-1 with TRBJ2-1; 8 positions agree with TRBD2. Germline V gives CDR1 KGHDR, CDR2 SFDVKD. J was trimmed by 6 bases and V by 1 base; bases with no gene match: 13. This CDR3 comprises 18 residues. CDR3: CATSDLNSAGGSVNEQFF. The CDR3 coding sequence is TGTGCCACCAGTGATTTAAATTCTGCGGGAGGAAGTGTCAATGAGCAGTTCTTC.

The rearrangement joins TRBV10-3 to TRBJ2-1; the D gene is possibly TRBD2 (6 bases). Per germline, CDR1 ENHRY and CDR2 SYGVKD. CDR3 length equals 16 residues. V lost 0 bases, J lost 7 bases, and 16 bases lay in between. CDR3 in amino acids: CAISESGGSSGNEQFF. In DNA form, the CDR3 reads TGTGCCATCAGTGAGTCAGGAGGGAGCTCTGGGAATGAGCAGTTCTTC.

This clonotype has ten or more counts. The rearrangement links TRBV6-2 or TRBV6-3 to TRBJ2-3; a possible D gene is TRBD2 (5 bases). This CDR3 is 15 amino acids long. Between the trimmed V and J ends, which lost 0 bases and 1 base, there was a span of 8 bases. The germline gives CDR1 MNHEY, CDR2 SVGEGT. The CDR3 DNA reads as TGTGCCAGCAGTTACTCCGGGATACGCACAGATACGCAGTATTTT. Translating it yields CASSYSGIRTDTQYF.

Worth noting for this clonotype: The junction and the germline gene differ at one end; a read error may be behind it. The CDR3 nucleotides read TGCGGTGCCACAGGGGGACAGGGGTGGAATGAGCAGTTCTTC. Protein sequence: CGATGGQGWNEQFF. V gene TRBV20-1 combines with J gene TRBJ2-1; TRBD1 agrees at 10 bases. The CDR3 contains 14 residues. Germline CDR1 is DFQATT and CDR2 is SNEGSKA (reference sequence).

V usage is TRBV7-6 and J usage is TRBJ2-7; possible D gene TRBD2, 6 bases. The CDR3 is 15 residues long. Trimming took 1 base from V and 3 from J, leaving 13 bases between them. Germline CDR1 SGHVS, CDR2 FNYEAQ. CDR3 sequence: CASSLGPGVNYEQYF. The CDR3 coding sequence is TGTGCCAGCAGCTTAGGCCCGGGGGTAAACTACGAGCAGTACTTC.

The chain employs TRBV29-1 and TRBJ2-4; D unresolved. This CDR3 spans 14 amino acids. The V and J ends lost 0 bases and 0 bases respectively, with 6 bases between them. The germline V gene has CDR1 SQVTM and CDR2 ANQGSEA. This chain's CDR3 is CSVEEGLAKNIQYF. The CDR3 DNA sequence: TGCAGCGTTGAAGAAGGGCTAGCCAAAAACATTCAGTACTTC.

This clonotype was seen more than once but under ten times. This chain links TRBV6-2 or TRBV6-3 with TRBJ2-3; D perhaps matches TRBD2 (5 bases). Trimming pared 2 bases from V and 5 bases from J, leaving 11 bases between. The CDR3 runs to 14 residues. Germline V gene sequence: CDR1 MNHEY, CDR2 SVGEGT. The CDR3 coding sequence is TGTGCCAGCAGTTACGACCAAGGACTAGATACGCAGTATTTT. Protein product: CASSYDQGLDTQYF.

The chain links TRBV4-1 to TRBJ2-7; D might be TRBD1 (5 bases). Trimming shortened V by 1 base and J by 0 bases, and 10 bases separated the two germline ends. From germline, CDR1 is MGHRA and CDR2 YSYEKL. The CDR3 extends over 15 amino acids. The CDR3 here is CASSQGHRSSYEQYF. As DNA, the CDR3 is TGCGCCAGCAGCCAAGGCCACAGGAGCTCCTACGAGCAGTACTTC.

The chain joins TRBV3-1 to TRBJ1-2; 7 bases fit TRBD1. Germline CDR1 LGHDT, CDR2 YNNKEL (reference sequence). J lost 4 bases, V lost 1 base, and 12 bases had no gene match. The length of the CDR3 is 17 residues. The CDR3 spells CASSQGGTVRQSYGYTF. CDR3 nucleotide sequence: TGTGCCAGCAGCCAAGGGGGGACAGTTAGACAAAGCTATGGCTACACCTTC.

This clonotype appeared a single time. The gene calls are TRBV3-1 and TRBJ1-6; D gene ambiguous. Trimming cost V 0 bases and J 10 bases, with 7 bases left between them. This CDR3 contains 13 residues. Germline V lookup: CDR1 LGHDT, CDR2 YNNKEL (reference sequence). The CDR3 here is CASSQEIGSPLHF. DNA for the CDR3: TGTGCCAGCAGCCAAGAAATAGGCTCACCCCTCCACTTT.

This clonotype was counted between two and nine times. V is TRBV7-9 and J is TRBJ2-7, with TRBD2 identical over 8 bases. Trimming cost V 3 bases and J 2 bases; bases outside gene matches: 6. Germline V gives CDR1 SEHNR, CDR2 FQNEAQ (reference sequence). CDR3 size: 15 residues. The CDR3 DNA reads as TGTGCCAGCAGCTTCGTGGCGGGAGGTCCCTACGAGCAGTACTTC. Its translation: CASSFVAGGPYEQYF.

The chain links TRBV2 to TRBJ2-2; D is undetermined. In germline, CDR1 is SNHLY, CDR2 FYNNEI. The CDR3 spans 15 residues. The ends were cut back, 3 bases at V and 3 bases at J, with 11 bases in the middle. The CDR3 loop is CASSDLGSDTGELFF. The CDR3 DNA reads as TGTGCCAGCAGTGATTTAGGGTCGGACACCGGGGAGCTGTTTTTT.

V gene TRBV7-2 combines with J gene TRBJ1-2; D perhaps matches TRBD1 (5 bases). The CDR3 covers 14 residues. Looked up from germline, CDR1 is SGHTA and CDR2 is FQGNSA. The germline V and J ends were trimmed by 5 bases and 5 bases, with 15 bases remaining between them. CDR3 DNA: TGTGCCAGCAGCCCTTGGGGGGGGGTATATGGCTACACCTTC. As protein: CASSPWGGVYGYTF.